Each of the 24 T cell receptor beta chains below was sequenced from the same sample in a study of T cell repertoires in aging, cancer and after chemotherapy. A mixed TRB-A/B primer pool amplified rearranged TRB by multiplex touch-down PCR. In TCRdb, the multiplex PCR reads were re-called with MiXCR into one record per CDR3 protein. There are thousands of distinct CDR3 sequences in the sample; about 26% occur only once, and roughly a sixth lies in the top ten. The template was genomic DNA from peripheral blood, not RNA. Sequenced material: blood. These receptors all stem from a human donor in good health.

This clonotype rates as medium-sized. The rearrangement uses TRBV6-5 and TRBJ1-2, with 9 bases that match TRBD1. This CDR3 region has 15 residues. Trimming removed 0 bases from V and 8 bases from J; junction bases left unmatched: 7. The germline V gene has CDR1 MNHEY and CDR2 SVGAGI. CDR3 in amino acids: CASSYSGTGSYGYTF. The CDR3, as DNA: TGTGCCAGCAGTTACTCAGGGACAGGGTCTTACGGCTACACCTTC.

This rearrangement joins TRBV12-3 or TRBV12-4 to TRBJ1-1, with D unclear. The germline V and J ends were trimmed by 5 bases and 4 bases, with 14 bases remaining between them. The CDR3 is 14 residues long. The CDR3 DNA follows: TGTGCCAGCAGTGACCGTCGGGGATTCACTGAAGCTTTCTTT. This encodes CASSDRRGFTEAFF.

By share of the sample, this clonotype is medium-sized (0.01 to 0.1%). This chain connects TRBV18 to TRBJ2-2, with unresolved D. CDR1 KGHSH and CDR2 LQKENI come from the germline V gene. The CDR3 totals 11 residues. Trimming stripped 3 bases from V and 10 bases from J, with 6 bases between. The CDR3 nucleotides read TGTGCCAGCTCACCGGACGAGGAGCTGTTTTTT. It specifies CASSPDEELFF.

This rearrangement joins TRBV20-1 to TRBJ1-5; D may be TRBD1 (5 bases). This CDR3 is built from 13 residues. The germline V gene encodes CDR1 DFQATT and CDR2 SNEGSKA (reference sequence). The V and J ends lost 2 bases and 5 bases respectively, with 10 bases between them. CDR3 loop: CSARIGRDQPQHF. CDR3 in DNA: TGCAGTGCTAGAATCGGCAGGGATCAGCCCCAGCATTTT.

In the case of this clonotype: A read error is possible here, since a much larger clone lies one base away. V and J are TRBV6-4 and TRBJ2-5; 10 bases agree with TRBD2. This CDR3 has 15 residues. Germline V gives CDR1 MRHNA, CDR2 SNTAGT. CDR3 region: CASSGLAEYQQTQYF. CDR3 in DNA: TGTGCCAGCAGCGGACTAGCGGAGTACCAACAGACCCAGTACTTC.

This clonotype is medium-sized in the sample. The chain couples TRBV6-5 to TRBJ2-3; D is unclear. CDR1 and CDR2 from the germline V gene are MNHEY and SVGAGI. Trimming took 1 base from V and 0 from J, leaving 8 bases between them. The CDR3 contains 15 residues. CDR3 nucleotide sequence: TGTGCCAGCAGTTACTTAACTTCTAGCACAGATACGCAGTATTTT. Translated, it gives CASSYLTSSTDTQYF.

This clonotype is classed as medium-sized (0.01 to 0.1%). The chain is built from TRBV6-5 and TRBJ2-1, with 7 bases identical to TRBD2. Germline CDR1 MNHEY, CDR2 SVGAGI. The CDR3 is 15 amino acids. J lost 6 bases, V lost 6 bases, and 11 bases had no gene match. The DNA of the CDR3 is TGTGCCAGCAGACTAGCGTCTAGTGGTGGCAATGAGCAGTTCTTC. This translates into CASRLASSGGNEQFF.

By proportion, this clonotype is medium-sized. The CDR3 is CASRLAGGTDTQYF. The CDR3 DNA reads as TGTGCCAGCAGACTAGCGGGGGGAACAGATACGCAGTATTTT. The chain combines TRBV5-6 with TRBJ2-3; TRBD2 matches at 12 bases. This CDR3 region has 14 residues. Germline V gives CDR1 SGHDT, CDR2 YYEEEE. V lost 5 bases and J lost 3; bases outside the gene matches: 1.

This clonotype is medium-sized in the sample. This chain joins TRBV27 and TRBJ1-2; 10 positions agree with TRBD1. V lost 3 bases, J lost 7 bases, and 2 bases stayed unmatched. The CDR3 loop spans 13 amino acids. Germline V gives CDR1 MNHEY, CDR2 SMNVEV (reference sequence). CDR3 sequence: CASSFGTGVGYTF. In DNA form, the CDR3 reads TGTGCCAGCAGTTTCGGGACAGGGGTTGGCTACACCTTC.

Relative to its sample, this clonotype is medium-sized (0.01 to 0.1%). This chain uses TRBV18 with TRBJ2-3; TRBD2 agrees at 7 bases. Germline V lookup: CDR1 KGHSH, CDR2 LQKENI. The CDR3 has 14 residues. V lost 4 bases, J lost 3 bases, and 4 bases stayed unmatched. CDR3 amino acids: CASSRAGPTDTQYF. The CDR3 nucleotides are TGTGCCAGCTCACGAGCGGGGCCTACAGATACGCAGTATTTT.

In the case of this clonotype: Germline and junction disagree at one end, which may indicate a read error. The chain couples TRBV5-1 to TRBJ2-7, with 10 nucleotides matching TRBD2. Looked up from germline, CDR1 is SGHRS and CDR2 is YFSETQ. This CDR3 region has 15 residues. CDR3 nucleotide sequence: TGCGCCAGCAGCTTGGCACCTAGCGGGAGCTACAAGCAGTACTTC. It is translated as CASSLAPSGSYKQYF.

V usage is TRBV5-1 and J usage is TRBJ1-6, with TRBD1 matching over 12 bases. The CDR3 covers 16 residues. CDR1 is SGHRS and CDR2 is YFSETQ in the germline V gene. The ends lost 3 bases at V and 7 bases at J; junction bases unmatched: 5. This CDR3 is CASSWTGTGGNSPLHF. The CDR3 DNA reads as TGCGCCAGCAGCTGGACCGGGACAGGGGGCAATTCACCCCTCCACTTT.

The V and J genes are TRBV28 and TRBJ1-1, with unresolved D. Germline CDR1 reads MDHEN; CDR2 reads SYDVKM. Trimming took off 2 bases at V and 4 bases at J, with 5 bases between the two ends. There are 12 residues in the CDR3. CDR3 DNA sequence: TGTGCCAGCAGTTTAAGGACCACTGAAGCTTTCTTT. Its protein product is CASSLRTTEAFF.

In its sample, this clonotype is medium-sized (0.01 to 0.1%). V gene TRBV15 combines with J gene TRBJ2-6, with D possibly TRBD1 on 6 matching bases. The CDR3 is made up of 18 amino acids. The germline V gene has CDR1 LNHNV and CDR2 YYDKDF (reference sequence). The ends were cut back, 0 bases at V and 1 base at J, with 13 bases in the middle. CDR3 nucleotides: TGTGCCACCAGCAGAGACAGGGGCACCCTATCTGGGGCCAACGTCCTGACTTTC. Protein sequence: CATSRDRGTLSGANVLTF.

By share of the sample, this clonotype is medium-sized. The chain is built from TRBV19 and TRBJ2-3, with TRBD2 identical over 8 bases. The trim removed 9 bases at V and 3 bases at J, leaving 8 bases unmatched. This CDR3 has 14 amino acids. The germline CDR1 and CDR2 sequences are LNHDA and SQIVND (reference sequence). The chain's CDR3 is CARPRRGATDTQYF. CDR3 bases: TGTGCCAGACCCCGGCGGGGGGCAACAGATACGCAGTATTTT. The variable domain in full, with the rest retrieved from reference TRBV19 and TRBJ2-3, is DGGITQSPKYLFRKEGQNVTLSCEQNLNHDAMYWYRQDPGQGLRLIYYSQIVNDFQKGDIAEGYSVSREKKESFPLTVTSAQKNPTAFYLCARPRRGATDTQYFGPGTRLTVL.

J is TRBJ2-4 and V is TRBV20-1; 8 positions match TRBD2. V shed 6 bases, J shed 3 bases, and the junction held 22 bases outside the gene matches. The CDR3 has 19 residues. The V gene's germline CDR1 is DFQATT and CDR2 SNEGSKA (reference sequence). The CDR3 here is CSALAPSGSLQGGKNIQYF. The DNA for the CDR3 is TGCAGTGCCCTAGCTCCTAGCGGGTCTCTTCAGGGAGGCAAAAACATTCAGTACTTC.

This clonotype is labeled medium-sized. The genes are TRBV15 and TRBJ2-7; D is possibly TRBD2 (5 bases). V shed 4 bases and J shed 4 bases, with 17 bases lying between them. CDR1 is LNHNV and CDR2 is YYDKDF in the germline V gene (reference sequence). There are 15 residues in the CDR3. The CDR3 DNA sequence: TGTGCCACCAGCACAGGCCGGACGGACTTGTACGAGCAGTACTTC. Residues: CATSTGRTDLYEQYF.

The chain carries TRBV6-2 or TRBV6-3 and TRBJ2-1; 9 nucleotides agree with TRBD1. The junction had 9 bases not matched to a gene; V was cut back by 5 bases and J by 10 bases. Per germline, CDR1 MNHEY and CDR2 SVGEGT. The CDR3 spans 14 residues. The CDR3 is CASSRDRDAYEQFF. CDR3 DNA sequence: TGTGCCAGCAGTAGGGACAGGGATGCTTACGAGCAGTTCTTC.

This clonotype is labeled as medium-sized. The chain is built from TRBV18 and TRBJ2-3; TRBD1 is a possible D gene (6 bases). CDR1 and CDR2 (germline): KGHSH, LQKENI. Trimming removed 6 bases from V and 2 bases from J, with 15 bases in between. The CDR3 extends over 15 amino acids. For the CDR3, the DNA is TGTGCCAGCTCGCTTGGACAGAGACCCACAGATACGCAGTATTTT. Translated, it gives CASSLGQRPTDTQYF.

This clonotype has more than one count but fewer than ten. The chain recombines TRBV7-2 with TRBJ2-5; D is perhaps TRBD2 (5 bases). V shed 0 bases and J shed 4 bases, with 15 bases lying between them. Looked up from germline, CDR1 is SGHTA and CDR2 is FQGNSA. The CDR3 runs to 16 residues. CDR3 nucleotide sequence: TGTGCCAGCAGCTTAGCGGTTACGGGAAGTGGAGAGACCCAGTACTTC. Its protein is CASSLAVTGSGETQYF.

Only a few counts were recorded for this clonotype. This chain joins TRBV7-2 and TRBJ1-4, with D possibly TRBD1 on 5 matching bases. Trimming took 3 bases from V and 6 from J, leaving 11 bases between them. Looked up from germline, CDR1 is SGHTA and CDR2 is FQGNSA. This CDR3 has 14 residues. The CDR3 DNA reads TGTGCCAGCAGCTTCAGGGTGGGGGATGAAAAACTGTTTTTT. Protein: CASSFRVGDEKLFF.

This clonotype was counted a few times. The chain has TRBV7-6 and TRBJ2-1; 11 nucleotides align to TRBD2. The germline gives CDR1 SGHVS, CDR2 FNYEAQ. The CDR3 totals 19 residues. The trim removed 2 bases at V and 0 bases at J, leaving 9 bases unmatched. The CDR3 protein is CASSLRGLADISSYNEQFF. In DNA form, the CDR3 reads TGTGCCAGCAGCTTAAGGGGACTAGCGGATATTAGCTCCTACAATGAGCAGTTCTTC.

In this sample, this clonotype turned up once. The V call is TRBV5-6, the J call TRBJ1-1, with 7 nucleotides matching TRBD1. Germline CDR1 and CDR2: SGHDT and YYEEEE. Trimming cost V 4 bases and J 5 bases; bases outside gene matches: 11. The CDR3 totals 15 residues. The CDR3 sequence: CASSQDERGRTEAFF. CDR3 DNA: TGTGCCAGCAGCCAAGATGAAAGGGGGCGGACTGAAGCTTTCTTT.

This clonotype is labeled medium-sized (0.01 to 0.1%). J is TRBJ2-2 and V is TRBV30, with 7 bases lining up with TRBD1. The CDR3 consists of 17 residues. Germline V gene data show CDR1 as GTSNPN and CDR2 as SVGIG (reference sequence). The J segment lost 0 bases and the V segment lost 0 bases, leaving 7 bases of the junction unmatched. CDR3 DNA: TGTGCCTGGAGTGTTTCCTCCGGGACAGCGAACACCGGGGAGCTGTTTTTT. Translated, it gives CAWSVSSGTANTGELFF. Full variable domain (missing parts from reference TRBV30 and TRBJ2-2): SQTIHQWPATLVQPVGSPLSLECTVEGTSNPNLYWYRQAAGRGLQLLFYSVGIGQISSEVPQNLSASRPQDRQFILSSKKLLLSDSGFYLCAWSVSSGTANTGELFFGEGSRLTVL.